The TCR beta chain described here comes from a study of early T cells in non-severe SARS-CoV-2 infection. Study at large: Investigators sequenced bulk RNA drawn from unsorted whole blood, and chains remained unpaired. Study-level findings and limits: A preference for anti-spike CD8 responses marked VDJdb matching, which missed private and CD4 specificities.

Unique molecular identifiers (one per individual cDNA molecule) were attached. TCRdb re-derived calls from the 5' RACE reads in MiXCR, one entry per CDR3 protein. This table has 70,000 or so distinct CDR3 sequences, around an eighth appearing once. This clonotype was recorded at least ten times. The target antigen is unknown. V dropped 6 bases and J dropped 5; count of bases not matched to a gene: 4. The CDR3 spans 13 residues. Germline CDR1 is MDHEN and CDR2 is SYDVKM. The TCR was taken from an adult who was a healthcare worker with PCR-confirmed SARS-CoV-2 infection or an uninfected control (not recorded which). Sequenced sample: whole blood. The rearrangement uses TRBV28 and TRBJ1-5; 7 nucleotides line up with TRBD1. The CDR3 reads CASRLQGYQPQHF. In DNA form, the CDR3 reads TGTGCCAGCAGATTACAGGGGTATCAGCCCCAGCATTTT.